This TCR beta chain comes out of a study of T cells in Graves' hyperthyroidism and ophthalmopathy. Study as a whole: At initial diagnosis, before any treatment had begun, peripheral blood was obtained. Study-wide points: The model anticipated ophthalmopathy a median around six months pre-onset.

Germline assignment: CDR1 LGHNT and CDR2 FRNRAP. V lost 8 bases and J lost 2; bases outside the gene matches: 7. The CDR3 has 14 amino acids. Uncontrolled infection, other autoimmune disease, pregnancy or lactation barred patients from enrollment. With respect to this clonotype: Antigen: not known.

Amplification of TCR beta CDR3 regions used RNA as the template. The HTBI primer set was used in a first-round RT-PCR of the TCR CDR3. TCRdb used MiXCR to reprocess the multiplex PCR reads, holding one entry per CDR3 protein. The table records approximately 600,000 distinct CDR3 sequences, less than 25% of them present only once. The rearrangement links TRBV12-5 to TRBJ2-3; TRBD2 agrees at 7 bases. The sequence derives from a young man with Graves' ophthalmopathy. The specimen sequenced was blood. As DNA, the CDR3 is TGTGCTAGTCGGAAAAGCGGGAACACAGATACGCAGTATTTT. It translates to CASRKSGNTDTQYF.